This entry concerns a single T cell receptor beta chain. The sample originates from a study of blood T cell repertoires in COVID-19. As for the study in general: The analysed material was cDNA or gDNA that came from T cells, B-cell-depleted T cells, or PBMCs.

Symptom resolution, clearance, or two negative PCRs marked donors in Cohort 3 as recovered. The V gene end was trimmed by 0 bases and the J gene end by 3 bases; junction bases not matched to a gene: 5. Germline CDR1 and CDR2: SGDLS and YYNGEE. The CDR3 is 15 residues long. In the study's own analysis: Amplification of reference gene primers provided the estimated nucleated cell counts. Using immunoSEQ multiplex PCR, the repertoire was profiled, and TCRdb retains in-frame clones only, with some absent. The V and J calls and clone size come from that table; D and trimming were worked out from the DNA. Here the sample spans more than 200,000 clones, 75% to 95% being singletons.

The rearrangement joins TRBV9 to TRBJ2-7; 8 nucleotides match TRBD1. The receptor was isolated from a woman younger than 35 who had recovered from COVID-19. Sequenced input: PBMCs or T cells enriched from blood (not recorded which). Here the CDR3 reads CASSVGTGIDYEQYF. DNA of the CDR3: TGTGCCAGCAGCGTAGGGACAGGGATCGACTACGAGCAGTACTTC. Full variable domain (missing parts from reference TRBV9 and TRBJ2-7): DSGVTQTPKHLITATGQRVTLRCSPRSGDLSVYWYQQSLDQGLQFLIQYYNGEERAKGNILERFSAQQFPDLHSELNLSSLELGDSALYFCASSVGTGIDYEQYFGPGTRLTVT.